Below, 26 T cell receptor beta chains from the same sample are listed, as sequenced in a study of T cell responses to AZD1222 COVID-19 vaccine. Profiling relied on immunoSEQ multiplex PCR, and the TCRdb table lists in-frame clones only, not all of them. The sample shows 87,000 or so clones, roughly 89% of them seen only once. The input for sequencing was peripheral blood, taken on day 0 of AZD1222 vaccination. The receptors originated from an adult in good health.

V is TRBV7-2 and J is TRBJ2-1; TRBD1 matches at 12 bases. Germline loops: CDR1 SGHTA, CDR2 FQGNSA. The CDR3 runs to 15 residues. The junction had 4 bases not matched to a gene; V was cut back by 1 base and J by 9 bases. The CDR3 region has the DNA TGTGCCAGCAGCTTAGGGGGACAGGGGGCTAGTGAGCAGTTCTTC. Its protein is CASSLGGQGASEQFF.

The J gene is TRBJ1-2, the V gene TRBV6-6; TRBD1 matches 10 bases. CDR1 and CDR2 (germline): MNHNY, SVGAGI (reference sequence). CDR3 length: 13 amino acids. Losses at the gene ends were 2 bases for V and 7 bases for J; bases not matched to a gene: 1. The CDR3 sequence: CASSYRDRGGYTF. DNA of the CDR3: TGTGCCAGCAGTTACCGGGACAGGGGTGGCTACACCTTC.

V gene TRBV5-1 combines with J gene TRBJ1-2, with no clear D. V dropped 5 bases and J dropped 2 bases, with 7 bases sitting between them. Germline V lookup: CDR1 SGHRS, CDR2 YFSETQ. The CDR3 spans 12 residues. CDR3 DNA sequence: TGCGCCAGCAGTTCTACGAACTATGGCTACACCTTC. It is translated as CASSSTNYGYTF. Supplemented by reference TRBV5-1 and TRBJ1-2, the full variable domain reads KAGVTQTPRYLIKTRGQQVTLSCSPISGHRSVSWYQQTPGQGLQFLFEYFSETQRNKGNFPGRFSGRQFSNSRSEMNVSTLELGDSALYLCASSSTNYGYTFGSGTRLTVV.

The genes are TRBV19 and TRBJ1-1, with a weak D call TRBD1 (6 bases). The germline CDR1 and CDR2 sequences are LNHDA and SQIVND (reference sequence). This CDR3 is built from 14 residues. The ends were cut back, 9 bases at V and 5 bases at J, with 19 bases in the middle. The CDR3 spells CASGRQAMVTEAFF. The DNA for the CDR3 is TGTGCCAGCGGGAGACAGGCGATGGTAACTGAAGCTTTCTTT.

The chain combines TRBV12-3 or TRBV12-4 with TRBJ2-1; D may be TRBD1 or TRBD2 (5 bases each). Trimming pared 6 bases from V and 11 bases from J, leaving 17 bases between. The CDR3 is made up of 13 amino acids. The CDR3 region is CASSWDGPPQQFF. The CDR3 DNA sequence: TGTGCCAGCAGCTGGGACGGACCTCCTCAGCAGTTCTTC.

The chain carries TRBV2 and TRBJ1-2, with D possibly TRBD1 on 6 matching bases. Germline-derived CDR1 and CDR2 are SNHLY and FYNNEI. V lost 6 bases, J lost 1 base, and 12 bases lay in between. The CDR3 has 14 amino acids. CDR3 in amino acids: CASRQGWGNYGYTF. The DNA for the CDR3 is TGTGCCAGCAGGCAGGGGTGGGGTAACTATGGCTACACCTTC.

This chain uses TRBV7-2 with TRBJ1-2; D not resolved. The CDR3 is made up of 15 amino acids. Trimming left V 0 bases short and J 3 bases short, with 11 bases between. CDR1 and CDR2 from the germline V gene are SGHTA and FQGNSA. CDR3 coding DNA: TGTGCCAGCAGCTTAGCGCCCGGGAGAGACTATGGCTACACCTTC. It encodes CASSLAPGRDYGYTF. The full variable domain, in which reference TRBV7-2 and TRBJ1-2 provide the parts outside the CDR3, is GAGVSQSPSNKVTEKGKDVELRCDPISGHTALYWYRQSLGQGLEFLIYFQGNSAPDKSGLPSDRFSAERTGGSVSTLTIQRTQQEDSAVYLCASSLAPGRDYGYTFGSGTRLTVV.

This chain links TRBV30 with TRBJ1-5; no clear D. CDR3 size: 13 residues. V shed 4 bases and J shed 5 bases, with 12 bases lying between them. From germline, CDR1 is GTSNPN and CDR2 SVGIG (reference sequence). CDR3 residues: CAWNAGIHQPQHF. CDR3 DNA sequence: TGTGCCTGGAATGCAGGTATCCATCAGCCCCAGCATTTT.

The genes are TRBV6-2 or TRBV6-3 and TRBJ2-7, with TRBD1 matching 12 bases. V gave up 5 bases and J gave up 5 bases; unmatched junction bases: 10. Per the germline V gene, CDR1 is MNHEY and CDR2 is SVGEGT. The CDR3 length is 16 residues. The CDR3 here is CASSNSPGQGADEQYF. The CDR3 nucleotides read TGTGCCAGCAGTAACAGTCCGGGACAGGGGGCCGACGAGCAGTACTTC.

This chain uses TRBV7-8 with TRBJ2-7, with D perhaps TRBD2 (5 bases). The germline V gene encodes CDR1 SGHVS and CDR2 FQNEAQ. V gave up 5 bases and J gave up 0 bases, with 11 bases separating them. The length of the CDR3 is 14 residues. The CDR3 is CASSRGSPSYEQYF. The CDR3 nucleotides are TGTGCCAGCAGCCGAGGGAGCCCCTCCTACGAGCAGTACTTC.

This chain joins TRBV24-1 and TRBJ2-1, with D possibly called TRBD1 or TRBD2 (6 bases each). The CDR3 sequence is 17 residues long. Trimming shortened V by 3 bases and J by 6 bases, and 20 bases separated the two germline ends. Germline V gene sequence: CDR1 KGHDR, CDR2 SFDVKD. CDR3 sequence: CATSDPGGPTKGNEQFF. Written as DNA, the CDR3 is TGTGCCACCAGTGATCCCGGGGGCCCTACGAAGGGCAATGAGCAGTTCTTC.

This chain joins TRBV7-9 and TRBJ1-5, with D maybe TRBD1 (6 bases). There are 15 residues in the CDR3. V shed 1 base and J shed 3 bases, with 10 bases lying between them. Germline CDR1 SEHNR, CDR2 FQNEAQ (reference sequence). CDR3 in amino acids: CASSLVGGVNQPQHF. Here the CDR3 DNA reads TGTGCCAGCAGCTTAGTAGGGGGAGTCAATCAGCCCCAGCATTTT.

The chain's CDR3 is CASSRHHSNQPQHF. The CDR3 coding sequence is TGTGCCAGCAGTCGCCACCATAGCAATCAGCCCCAGCATTTT. V gene TRBV6-5 combines with J gene TRBJ1-5; D is unresolved. V lost 5 bases to trimming and J lost 0 bases, with 8 bases between them. The germline gives CDR1 MNHEY, CDR2 SVGAGI. The CDR3 has 14 residues.

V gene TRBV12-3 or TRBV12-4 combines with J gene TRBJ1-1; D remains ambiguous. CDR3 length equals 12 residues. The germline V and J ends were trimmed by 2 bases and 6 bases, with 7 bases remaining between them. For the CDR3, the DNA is TGTGCCAGCAGTTTATCCCGCGCTGAAGCTTTCTTT. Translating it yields CASSLSRAEAFF.

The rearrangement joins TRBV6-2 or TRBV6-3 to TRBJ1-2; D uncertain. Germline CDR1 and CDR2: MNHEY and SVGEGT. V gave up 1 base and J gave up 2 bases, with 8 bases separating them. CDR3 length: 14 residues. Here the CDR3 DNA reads TGTGCCAGCAGTTACTATTACGGCAACTATGGCTACACCTTC. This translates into CASSYYYGNYGYTF.

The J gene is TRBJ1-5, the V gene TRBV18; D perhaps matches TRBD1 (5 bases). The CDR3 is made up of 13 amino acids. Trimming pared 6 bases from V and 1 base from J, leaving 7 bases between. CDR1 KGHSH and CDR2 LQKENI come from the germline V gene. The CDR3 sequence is CASSRTSNQPQHF. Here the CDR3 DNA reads TGTGCCAGCTCCAGGACAAGCAATCAGCCCCAGCATTTT.

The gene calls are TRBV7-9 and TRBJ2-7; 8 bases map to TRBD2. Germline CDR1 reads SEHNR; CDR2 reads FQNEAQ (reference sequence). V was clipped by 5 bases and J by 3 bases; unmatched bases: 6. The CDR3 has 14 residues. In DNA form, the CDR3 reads TGTGCCAGCAGCCCGGCCGGGACTAGCTACGAGCAGTACTTC. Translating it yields CASSPAGTSYEQYF.

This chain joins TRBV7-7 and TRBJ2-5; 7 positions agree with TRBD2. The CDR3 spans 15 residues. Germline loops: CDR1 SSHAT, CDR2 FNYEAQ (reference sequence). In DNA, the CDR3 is TGTGCTAGCTCGCTCGGGGCGGGGGACCAAGAGACCCAGTACTTC. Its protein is CASSLGAGDQETQYF. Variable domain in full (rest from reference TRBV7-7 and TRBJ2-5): GAGVSQSPRYKVTKRGQDVTLRCDPISSHATLYWYQQALGQGPEFLTYFNYEAQPDKSGLPSDRFSAERPEGSISTLTIQRTEQRDSAMYRCASSLGAGDQETQYFGPGTRLLVL.

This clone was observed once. The chain's CDR3 is CASRSGTAESGELFF. The CDR3 DNA is TGTGCCAGCAGGAGCGGGACAGCCGAGTCCGGGGAGCTGTTTTTT. The chain joins TRBV6-5 to TRBJ2-2; perhaps D is TRBD1 or TRBD2 (7 bases each). The V end lost 6 bases, the J end lost 6 bases, and 17 bases lay between the germline ends. This CDR3 spans 15 amino acids. Germline CDR1 and CDR2: MNHEY and SVGAGI.

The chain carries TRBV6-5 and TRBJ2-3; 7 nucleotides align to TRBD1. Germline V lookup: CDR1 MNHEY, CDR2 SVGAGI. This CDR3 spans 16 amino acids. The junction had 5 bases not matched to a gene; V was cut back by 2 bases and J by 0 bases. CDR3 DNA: TGTGCCAGCAGTTACCCGGGACAGAAAAGCACAGATACGCAGTATTTT. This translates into CASSYPGQKSTDTQYF.

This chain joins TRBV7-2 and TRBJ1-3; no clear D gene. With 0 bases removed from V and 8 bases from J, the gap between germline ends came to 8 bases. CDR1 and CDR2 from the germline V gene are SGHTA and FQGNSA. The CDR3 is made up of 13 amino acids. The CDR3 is CASSLAPLDTIYF. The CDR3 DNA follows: TGTGCCAGCAGCTTAGCGCCTCTGGACACCATATATTTT.

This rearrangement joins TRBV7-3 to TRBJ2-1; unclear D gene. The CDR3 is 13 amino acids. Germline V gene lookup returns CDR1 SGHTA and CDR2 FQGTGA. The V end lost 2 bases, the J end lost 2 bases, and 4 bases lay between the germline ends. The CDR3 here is CASSLGAYNEQFF. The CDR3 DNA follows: TGTGCCAGCAGCTTAGGAGCCTACAATGAGCAGTTCTTC.

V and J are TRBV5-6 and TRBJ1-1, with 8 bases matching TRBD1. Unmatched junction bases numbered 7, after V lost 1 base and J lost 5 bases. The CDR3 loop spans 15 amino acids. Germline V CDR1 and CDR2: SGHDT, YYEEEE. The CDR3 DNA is TGTGCCAGCAGCTTGTATGCAGGGGGCGGAACTGAAGCTTTCTTT. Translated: CASSLYAGGGTEAFF. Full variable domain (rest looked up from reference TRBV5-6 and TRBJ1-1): DAGVTQSPTHLIKTRGQQVTLRCSPKSGHDTVSWYQQALGQGPQFIFQYYEEEERQRGNFPDRFSGHQFPNYSSELNVNALLLGDSALYLCASSLYAGGGTEAFFGQGTRLTVV.

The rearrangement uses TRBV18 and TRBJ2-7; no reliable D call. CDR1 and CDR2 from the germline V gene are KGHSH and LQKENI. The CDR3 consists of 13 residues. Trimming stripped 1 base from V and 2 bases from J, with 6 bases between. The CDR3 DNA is TGTGCCAGCTCACCACAAGACACCTACGAGCAGTACTTC. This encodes CASSPQDTYEQYF.

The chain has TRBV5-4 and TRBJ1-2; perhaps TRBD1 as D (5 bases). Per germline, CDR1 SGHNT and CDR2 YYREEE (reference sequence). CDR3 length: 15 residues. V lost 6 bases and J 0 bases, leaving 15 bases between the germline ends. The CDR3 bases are TGTGCCAGCAACCCCCAACGGGGGGCTAACTATGGCTACACCTTC. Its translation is CASNPQRGANYGYTF.

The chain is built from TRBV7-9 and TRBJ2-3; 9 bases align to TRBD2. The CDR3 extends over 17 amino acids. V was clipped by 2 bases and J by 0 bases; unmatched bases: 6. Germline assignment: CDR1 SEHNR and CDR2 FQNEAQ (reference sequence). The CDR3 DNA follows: TGTGCCAGCAGCTTATGGCCTAGCGGGATTAGCACAGATACGCAGTATTTT. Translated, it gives CASSLWPSGISTDTQYF.